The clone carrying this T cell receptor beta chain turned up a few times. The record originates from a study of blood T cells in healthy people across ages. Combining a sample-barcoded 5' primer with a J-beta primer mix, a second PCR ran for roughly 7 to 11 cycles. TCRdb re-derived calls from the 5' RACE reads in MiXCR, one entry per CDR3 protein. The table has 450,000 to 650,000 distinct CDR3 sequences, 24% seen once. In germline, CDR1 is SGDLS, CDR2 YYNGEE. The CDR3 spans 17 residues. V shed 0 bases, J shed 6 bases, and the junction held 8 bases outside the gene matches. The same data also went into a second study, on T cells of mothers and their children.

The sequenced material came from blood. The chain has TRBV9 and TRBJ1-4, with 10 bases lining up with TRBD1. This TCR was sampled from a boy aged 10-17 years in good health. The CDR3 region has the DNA TGTGCCAGCAGCGTAGAGAGTGTGGGGACAGGGGATGAAAAACTGTTTTTT. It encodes CASSVESVGTGDEKLFF.